This T cell receptor beta chain came from a study of blood T cell repertoires in COVID-19. Germline assignment: CDR1 LNHDA and CDR2 SQIVND (reference sequence). The CDR3 runs 19 residues. V shed 1 base and J shed 0 bases, with 22 bases lying between them. Profiling relied on immunoSEQ multiplex PCR, and the TCRdb table lists in-frame clones only, not all of them. The sample includes over 70,000 clones, around 91% of them seen just once. Sequencing was performed on peripheral blood. This TCR was recovered from a woman at least 80 years old with active or convalescent COVID-19. The chain uses TRBV19 and TRBJ2-7; unclear D gene. CDR3 nucleotide sequence: TGTGCCAGTAGTATAGGCCTCTTTCCTCGGTCAGGCAGCTCCTACGAGCAGTACTTC. It specifies CASSIGLFPRSGSSYEQYF.